Below, 10 T cell receptor beta chains from the same sample are listed, as sequenced in a study of blood T cells in healthy people across ages. A J-beta primer mix and a sample-barcoded 5' primer were used in a second PCR of about 7 to 12 cycles. TCRdb redid the calling of the 5' RACE reads with MiXCR, one entry per CDR3 protein. This table holds approximately 1,000,000 distinct CDR3 sequences, 40% to 45% found once. Sample: blood. All receptors come from a woman aged 60-70 years in good health.

Details on this clonotype: A much larger clone sits a single nucleotide away, making a read error possible. The chain carries TRBV7-7 and TRBJ2-5; TRBD1 or TRBD2 may be the D gene (5 bases each). Between the trimmed V and J ends, which lost 5 bases and 0 bases, there was a span of 7 bases. The germline gives CDR1 SSHAT, CDR2 FNYEAQ (reference sequence). This CDR3 is 13 amino acids long. The CDR3 DNA reads as TGTGCCAGCAGCCGGGACCACCAAGAGACCCAGTACTTC. Its protein product is CASSRDHQETQYF.

This clonotype was observed at least ten times. The genes are TRBV30 and TRBJ1-2, with a weak D call TRBD1 (6 bases). Trimming left V 3 bases short and J 8 bases short, with 13 bases between. Germline loops: CDR1 GTSNPN, CDR2 SVGIG (reference sequence). The CDR3 sequence is 12 residues long. The CDR3 DNA follows: TGTGCCTGGAGCGACAGGACCAGGGGCTACACCTTC. Translating gives CAWSDRTRGYTF.

This clonotype occurred a few times. The J gene is TRBJ2-5, the V gene TRBV9; D is unresolved. The CDR3 is 14 residues long. The V and J ends lost 1 base and 2 bases respectively, with 9 bases between them. Germline V gene data show CDR1 as SGDLS and CDR2 as YYNGEE. CDR3 nucleotides: TGTGCCAGCAGCGTAACCCTTGCGCAAGAGACCCAGTACTTC. This sequence encodes CASSVTLAQETQYF.

This clonotype was found a few times. The chain recombines TRBV4-2 with TRBJ2-2; tentative D call: TRBD2 (6 bases). The germline gives CDR1 LGHNA, CDR2 YNFKEQ. The V end was cut by 4 bases, the J end by 1 base, with 19 bases between. The CDR3 spans 18 residues. The CDR3 here is CASSPKLVISGNTGELFF. CDR3 bases: TGTGCCAGCAGCCCCAAGTTGGTGATTAGCGGGAACACCGGGGAGCTGTTTTTT.

This clonotype has only a few counts. CDR3 in amino acids: CASSLGPGRTYNEQFF. The DNA of the CDR3 is TGTGCCAGCAGCTTAGGCCCGGGACGGACCTACAATGAGCAGTTCTTC. This chain uses TRBV11-2 with TRBJ2-1, with D perhaps being TRBD1 or TRBD2 (5 bases each). Trimming took 1 base from V and 2 from J, leaving 12 bases between them. CDR1 is SGHAT, CDR2 FQNNGV, per germline. The length of the CDR3 is 16 residues.

This chain joins TRBV6-5 and TRBJ2-7; D is possibly TRBD1 (6 bases). Germline-derived CDR1 and CDR2 are MNHEY and SVGAGI. The CDR3 sequence is 13 residues long. V shed 6 bases and J shed 3 bases, with 12 bases lying between them. The CDR3 loop reads CASSPGVVYEQYF. The CDR3 coding sequence is TGTGCCAGCAGCCCAGGGGTTGTCTACGAGCAGTACTTC.

The CDR3 nucleotides read TGCGCCAGCAGCCAAGTGCTTGGGTCCTACAATGAGCAGTTCTTC. Translation: CASSQVLGSYNEQFF. The chain joins TRBV4-3 to TRBJ2-1; D unclear. V shed 1 base and J shed 1 base, with 8 bases lying between them. The CDR3 length is 15 residues. Germline loops: CDR1 LGHNA, CDR2 YSLEER.

As to this clonotype: This may be a read error: a much more frequent sequence differs by one nucleotide. The chain uses TRBV7-2 and TRBJ2-3; D is uncertain. CDR3 size: 14 residues. Trimming pared 3 bases from V and 8 bases from J, leaving 15 bases between. The germline V gene has CDR1 SGHTA and CDR2 FQGNSA. CDR3 sequence: CASSFPGRLGTQYF. The CDR3 DNA sequence: TGTGCCAGCAGCTTCCCTGGACGGTTAGGTACGCAGTATTTT.

This chain uses TRBV10-3 with TRBJ2-7, with D perhaps matching TRBD1 or TRBD2 (6 bases each). V was pared by 11 bases and J by 0 bases, with 17 bases between. The CDR3 loop spans 14 amino acids. CDR1 is ENHRY and CDR2 is SYGVKD in the germline V gene. Here the CDR3 DNA reads TGTGCCGCTAGAGGAGGGGGTTTCTCCTACGAGCAGTACTTC. Residues: CAARGGGFSYEQYF.

The CDR3 DNA follows: TGCAGCGTTTCGGGACTAGCGGCCGCCTACGAGCAGTACTTC. This encodes CSVSGLAAAYEQYF. The chain has TRBV29-1 and TRBJ2-7; 11 bases fit TRBD2. The germline V gene encodes CDR1 SQVTM and CDR2 ANQGSEA. V dropped 5 bases and J dropped 2; count of bases not matched to a gene: 5. The CDR3 has 14 residues.